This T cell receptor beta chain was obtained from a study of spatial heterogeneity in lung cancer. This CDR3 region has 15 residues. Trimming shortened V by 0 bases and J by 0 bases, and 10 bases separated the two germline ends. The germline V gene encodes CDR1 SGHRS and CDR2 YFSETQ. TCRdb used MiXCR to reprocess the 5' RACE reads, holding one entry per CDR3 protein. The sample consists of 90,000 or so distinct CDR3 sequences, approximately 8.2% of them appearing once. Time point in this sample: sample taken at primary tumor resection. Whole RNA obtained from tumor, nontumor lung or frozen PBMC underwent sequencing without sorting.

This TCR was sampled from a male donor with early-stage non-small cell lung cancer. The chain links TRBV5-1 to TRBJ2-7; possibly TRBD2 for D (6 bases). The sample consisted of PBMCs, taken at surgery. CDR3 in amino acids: CASSLVVSGSYEQYF. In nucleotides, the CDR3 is TGCGCCAGCAGCTTGGTTGTTAGCGGCTCCTACGAGCAGTACTTC.